These T cell receptor beta chains were read from a single sample in a study of vaccination and CD4 T cells after COVID-19. TCRdb re-derived calls from the PCR reads in MiXCR, one entry per CDR3 protein. The sample holds some 20,000 distinct CDR3 sequences, about three fifths seen once. The sequencing here drew on CD4+ T cells from blood, taken before SARS-CoV-2 vaccination. These receptors were obtained from a human donor who had recovered from COVID-19. Both conserved end residues are part of each CDR3. D genes are given only for firm matches. Where a row states a size, it is once, few, many or the class of an expanded clone; other rows omit it.

clone size | J gene | V gene | D gene | CDR3 protein | CDR3 DNA
once | TRBJ2-5 | TRBV5-4 | TRBD2 | CASSWGGDQETQYF | TGTGCCAGCAGCTGGGGGGGAGATCAAGAGACCCAGTACTTC
few | TRBJ2-3 | TRBV20-1 | - | CSARAVDTQYF | TGCAGTGCTAGAGCAGTAGATACGCAGTATTTT
- | TRBJ1-1 | TRBV6-2/TRBV6-3 | TRBD1 | CASSYSTGLGMNTEAFF | TGTGCCAGCAGTTACTCGACAGGGTTGGGGATGAACACTGAAGCTTTCTTT
- | TRBJ1-3 | TRBV28 | - | CASSFRTGHTIYF | TGTGCCAGCAGTTTTCGGACGGGGCACACCATATATTTT
- | TRBJ2-3 | TRBV9 | - | CASSVGLTNTQYF | TGTGCCAGCAGCGTAGGGCTAACAAATACGCAGTATTTT
once | TRBJ2-2 | TRBV28 | TRBD2 | CASSSPSGRVLETGELFF | TGTGCCAGCAGTTCCCCTAGCGGGAGGGTATTAGAGACCGGGGAGCTGTTTTTT
- | TRBJ2-7 | TRBV23-1 | - | CASSQSRGRAYEQYF | TGCGCCAGCAGTCAATCCCGGGGCAGAGCCTACGAGCAGTACTTC
- | TRBJ2-3 | TRBV12-3/TRBV12-4 | TRBD2 | CASRTSGRKGTQYF | TGTGCCAGCAGGACTAGCGGGAGGAAGGGTACGCAGTATTTT
- | TRBJ1-3 | TRBV6-1 | - | CASSRGDYSGNTIYF | TGTGCCAGCAGCCGTGGGGATTACTCTGGAAACACCATATATTTT
once | TRBJ1-5 | TRBV6-1 | TRBD1 | CANSEGGQGADPQHF | TGTGCCAACAGTGAAGGGGGACAGGGGGCGGATCCCCAGCATTTT
once | TRBJ2-7 | TRBV20-1 | TRBD1 | CSATGTGLRYEQYF | TGCAGTGCTACTGGGACAGGGCTTCGGTACGAGCAGTACTTC
few | TRBJ2-4 | TRBV20-1 | - | CSALRAVARAKNIQYF | TGCAGTGCTTTGAGGGCAGTTGCTAGAGCCAAAAACATTCAGTACTTC
- | TRBJ2-7 | TRBV2 | - | CASSGEGPGLAEQYF | TGTGCCAGCAGTGGTGAAGGTCCGGGGCTGGCCGAGCAGTACTTC
- | TRBJ2-3 | TRBV20-1 | TRBD2 | CSAESGRGTQYF | TGCAGTGCCGAGAGCGGGAGGGGTACGCAGTATTTT
- | TRBJ2-5 | TRBV20-1 | - | CSAEDQETQYF | TGCAGTGCGGAGGACCAAGAGACCCAGTACTTC
few | TRBJ1-1 | TRBV7-2 | - | CASSYRSQGLAFF | TGTGCCAGCAGCTATAGATCACAGGGTTTAGCTTTCTTT
once | TRBJ2-7 | TRBV7-9 | TRBD1 | CASSPPFRDRDSYEQYF | TGTGCCAGCAGCCCTCCCTTCCGGGACAGGGACTCCTACGAGCAGTACTTC
- | TRBJ2-7 | TRBV6-5 | TRBD2 | CASSSILAGIEQYF | TGTGCCAGCAGTTCGATCCTAGCGGGGATCGAGCAGTACTTC
- | TRBJ2-3 | TRBV30 | - | CAWSVTGDTQYF | TGTGCCTGGAGTGTAACGGGAGATACGCAGTATTTT
- | TRBJ1-1 | TRBV6-1 | - | CASRTLPGNTEAFF | TGTGCCAGCAGGACCCTGCCCGGTAACACTGAAGCTTTCTTT
- | TRBJ2-7 | TRBV6-1 | TRBD2 | CASSTGLAGVREPYEQYF | TGTGCCAGCAGTACAGGACTAGCGGGAGTGCGGGAGCCCTACGAGCAGTACTTC
- | TRBJ2-7 | TRBV7-9 | - | CANSLGDFPDYEQYF | TGTGCCAACAGCTTAGGGGACTTCCCCGACTACGAGCAGTACTTC
- | TRBJ2-1 | TRBV10-3 | TRBD2 | CAITTSGNEQFF | TGTGCCATCACCACTAGCGGGAATGAGCAGTTCTTC
- | TRBJ2-3 | TRBV7-8 | TRBD1 | CASSLGTGITDTQYF | TGTGCCAGCAGCTTAGGGACAGGGATCACAGATACGCAGTATTTT
few | TRBJ1-1 | TRBV25-1 | - | CASSEPQGSEAFF | TGTGCCAGCAGTGAACCACAGGGTTCTGAAGCTTTCTTT
- | TRBJ2-2 | TRBV19 | - | CASILRVTGELFF | TGTGCCAGTATTTTAAGAGTCACCGGGGAGCTGTTTTTT
- | TRBJ1-2 | TRBV7-2 | - | CASSPDSQYGYTF | TGTGCCAGCAGCCCTGACAGCCAGTATGGCTACACCTTC
- | TRBJ2-7 | TRBV30 | TRBD1 | CAWSEDRGFGQYF | TGTGCCTGGAGTGAGGACAGGGGGTTCGGGCAGTACTTC
few | TRBJ2-2 | TRBV7-9 | - | CASSLEGNTGELFF | TGTGCCAGCAGCTTAGAGGGGAACACCGGGGAGCTGTTTTTT
- | TRBJ2-2 | TRBV11-2 | - | CASSLGLGRGAAGELFF | TGTGCCAGCAGCTTGGGTCTCGGCAGGGGCGCGGCCGGGGAGCTGTTTTTT
- | TRBJ2-3 | TRBV28 | - | CASSTPDTQYF | TGTGCCAGCAGTACCCCAGATACGCAGTATTTT
- | TRBJ2-7 | TRBV20-1 | - | CSARELEGREQYF | TGCAGTGCTAGAGAACTAGAAGGGCGCGAGCAGTACTTC
- | TRBJ2-2 | TRBV10-1 | - | CASSESGTGELFF | TGCGCCAGCAGTGAGTCTGGGACCGGGGAGCTGTTTTTT
- | TRBJ2-7 | TRBV4-1 | TRBD2 | CASTQLAGGPSSYEQYF | TGCGCCAGCACCCAGTTAGCGGGAGGGCCTAGCTCCTACGAGCAGTACTTC
few | TRBJ1-6 | TRBV20-1 | TRBD1 | CSAPRDRGLSPLHF | TGCAGTGCTCCACGGGACAGGGGGCTTTCACCCCTCCACTTT
- | TRBJ2-7 | TRBV27 | - | CASRLWVGSYEQYF | TGTGCCAGCAGGTTGTGGGTCGGGTCCTACGAGCAGTACTTC
- | TRBJ1-3 | TRBV7-9 | - | CASRGDSGNTIYF | TGTGCCAGCCGGGGGGACTCTGGAAACACCATATATTTT
once | TRBJ2-3 | TRBV9 | - | CASRRDTTDTQYF | TGTGCCAGCAGAAGGGACACCACAGATACGCAGTATTTT
- | TRBJ2-1 | TRBV20-1 | TRBD2 | CSSTSGSYNEQFF | TGCAGTTCGACTAGCGGTTCCTACAATGAGCAGTTCTTC
few | TRBJ2-7 | TRBV7-8 | TRBD1 | CASSFLGQGSSEQYF | TGTGCCAGCAGCTTCCTTGGACAGGGGTCTAGTGAGCAGTACTTC
- | TRBJ2-2 | TRBV20-1 | - | CSARSGDPNTGELFF | TGCAGTGCTAGATCGGGAGACCCAAACACCGGGGAGCTGTTTTTT
- | TRBJ1-5 | TRBV6-2/TRBV6-3 | - | CASSYFAGTTLQGYQPQHF | TGTGCCAGCAGTTACTTCGCGGGGACTACCTTACAGGGATACCAGCCCCAGCATTTT
- | TRBJ2-1 | TRBV7-3 | - | CASSLTRGEQFF | TGTGCCAGCAGCTTAACCCGGGGTGAGCAGTTCTTC
- | TRBJ2-1 | TRBV4-3 | - | CASSRGTDAWVQFF | TGCGCCAGCAGCCGGGGGACCGATGCATGGGTGCAGTTCTTC
- | TRBJ2-1 | TRBV20-1 | - | CSAREDYYNEQFF | TGCAGTGCTAGAGAGGACTATTACAATGAGCAGTTCTTC
- | TRBJ2-2 | TRBV6-1 | TRBD2 | CASSNSGRSGLTGELFF | TGTGCCAGCAGCAATAGCGGGAGGTCGGGCCTTACCGGGGAGCTGTTTTTT
- | TRBJ1-5 | TRBV6-1 | - | CASSVPMAQQPQHF | TGTGCCAGCTCCGTCCCCATGGCCCAACAGCCCCAGCATTTT
few | TRBJ1-3 | TRBV7-9 | TRBD1 | CASSLPLLRGRNGNTIYF | TGTGCCAGCAGCCTCCCCCTCTTAAGGGGGCGAAACGGAAACACCATATATTTT
- | TRBJ2-5 | TRBV28 | - | CASRWRGGAETQYF | TGTGCCAGCAGGTGGAGGGGGGGCGCCGAGACCCAGTACTTC
- | TRBJ2-3 | TRBV20-1 | - | CSAEDYLTDTQYF | TGCAGTGCTGAAGACTACCTCACAGATACGCAGTATTTT
- | TRBJ1-5 | TRBV15 | TRBD1 | CATSRRQGDQPRHF | TGTGCCACCAGCAGAAGACAGGGGGATCAGCCCCGGCATTTT
- | TRBJ2-4 | TRBV19 | - | CASNPRGEAKNIQYF | TGTGCCAGTAACCCCAGGGGGGAGGCCAAAAACATTCAGTACTTC
- | TRBJ1-6 | TRBV7-9 | TRBD1 | CASKLWDRGPNSPLHF | TGTGCCAGCAAGCTATGGGACAGGGGGCCGAATTCACCCCTCCACTTT
- | TRBJ2-3 | TRBV27 | TRBD2 | CASTGLAGVSRYTQYF | TGTGCCAGCACTGGACTAGCGGGAGTGTCAAGGTATACGCAGTATTTT
few | TRBJ2-7 | TRBV11-2 | TRBD2 | CASSWGWGGRSYEQYF | TGTGCCAGCAGCTGGGGGTGGGGCGGGAGGTCCTACGAGCAGTACTTC
- | TRBJ2-5 | TRBV24-1 | - | CATSYQETQYF | TGTGCCACCAGCTACCAAGAGACCCAGTACTTC
few | TRBJ2-1 | TRBV28 | TRBD2 | CASSPRTSGVPRFF | TGTGCCAGCAGTCCAAGGACTAGCGGGGTACCCCGGTTCTTC
- | TRBJ1-2 | TRBV27 | - | CASSFRGEHNYGYTF | TGTGCCAGCAGTTTCAGGGGCGAACACAACTATGGCTACACCTTC
- | TRBJ2-5 | TRBV7-2 | TRBD2 | CASSIRGGRETQYF | TGTGCCAGCAGCATTAGGGGAGGGCGGGAGACCCAGTACTTC
- | TRBJ2-7 | TRBV20-1 | TRBD2 | CSARLPGLAGTYEQYF | TGCAGTGCTAGACTACCGGGACTAGCGGGAACTTACGAGCAGTACTTC